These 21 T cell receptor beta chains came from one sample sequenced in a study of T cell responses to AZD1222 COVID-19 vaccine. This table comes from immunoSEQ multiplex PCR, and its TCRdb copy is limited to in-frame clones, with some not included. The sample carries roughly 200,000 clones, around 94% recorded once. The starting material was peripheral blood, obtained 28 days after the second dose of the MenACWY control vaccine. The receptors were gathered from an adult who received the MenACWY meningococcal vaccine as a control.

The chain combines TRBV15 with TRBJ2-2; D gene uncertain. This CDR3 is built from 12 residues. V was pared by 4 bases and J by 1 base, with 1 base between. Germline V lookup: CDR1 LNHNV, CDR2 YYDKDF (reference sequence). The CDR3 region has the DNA TGTGCCACCAGCATGAACACCGGGGAGCTGTTTTTT. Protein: CATSMNTGELFF. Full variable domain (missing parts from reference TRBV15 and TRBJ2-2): DAMVIQNPRYQVTQFGKPVTLSCSQTLNHNVMYWYQQKSSQAPKLLFHYYDKDFNNEADTPDNFQSRRPNTSFCFLDIRSPGLGDTAMYLCATSMNTGELFFGEGSRLTVL.

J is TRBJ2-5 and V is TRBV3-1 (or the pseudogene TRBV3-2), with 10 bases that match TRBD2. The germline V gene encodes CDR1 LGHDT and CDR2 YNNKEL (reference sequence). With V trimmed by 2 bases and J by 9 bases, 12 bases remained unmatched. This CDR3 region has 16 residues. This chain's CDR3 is CASSQLAGVPGGSQYF. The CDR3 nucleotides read TGTGCCAGCAGCCAACTAGCGGGAGTCCCCGGGGGGTCCCAGTACTTC.

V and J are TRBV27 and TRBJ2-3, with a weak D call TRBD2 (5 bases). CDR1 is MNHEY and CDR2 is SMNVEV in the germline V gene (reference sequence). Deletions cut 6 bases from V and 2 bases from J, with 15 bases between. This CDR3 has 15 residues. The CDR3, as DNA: TGTGCCAGCAGCGAAGGACTGGGATCCACAGATACGCAGTATTTT. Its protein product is CASSEGLGSTDTQYF.

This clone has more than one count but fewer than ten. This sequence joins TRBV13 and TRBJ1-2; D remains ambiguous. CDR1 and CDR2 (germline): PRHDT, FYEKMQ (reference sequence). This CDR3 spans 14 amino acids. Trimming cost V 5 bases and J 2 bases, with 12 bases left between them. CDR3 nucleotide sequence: TGTGCCAGCAGCACCAGCAGGACGAACTATGGCTACACCTTC. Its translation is CASSTSRTNYGYTF.

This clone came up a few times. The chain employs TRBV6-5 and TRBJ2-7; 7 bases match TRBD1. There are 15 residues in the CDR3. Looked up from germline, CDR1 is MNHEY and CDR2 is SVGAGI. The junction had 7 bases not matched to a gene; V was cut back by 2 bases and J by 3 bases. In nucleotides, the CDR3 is TGTGCCAGCAGTTACAATGACAGGGAGAGCTACGAGCAGTACTTC. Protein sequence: CASSYNDRESYEQYF.

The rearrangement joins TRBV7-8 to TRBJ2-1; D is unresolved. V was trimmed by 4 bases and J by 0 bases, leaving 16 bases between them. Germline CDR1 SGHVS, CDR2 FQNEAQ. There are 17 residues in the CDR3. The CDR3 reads CASSSDRSASSYNEQFF. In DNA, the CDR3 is TGTGCCAGCAGCTCCGATAGGAGCGCGAGCTCCTACAATGAGCAGTTCTTC.

The CDR3 DNA sequence: TGTGCCAGCAGCGCCCAAGAGACCCAGTACTTC. This translates into CASSAQETQYF. The chain combines TRBV9 with TRBJ2-5; D not resolved. Germline V gene sequence: CDR1 SGDLS, CDR2 YYNGEE. V dropped 3 bases and J dropped 1 base, with 1 base sitting between them. This CDR3 comprises 11 residues.

The CDR3 loop is CASSVGTSSQETQYF. CDR3 nucleotides: TGTGCCAGCAGCGTAGGGACTAGCTCCCAAGAGACCCAGTACTTC. This chain joins TRBV9 and TRBJ2-5, with 8 positions matching TRBD2. Germline V gene sequence: CDR1 SGDLS, CDR2 YYNGEE. Trimming at V came to 0 bases and at J to 1 base, leaving 2 bases not matched to a gene. The CDR3 has 15 amino acids.

The CDR3 loop is CASSVGTGGFGEKLFF. CDR3 sequence (DNA): TGTGCCAGCAGCGTAGGGACTGGTGGTTTTGGTGAAAAACTGTTTTTT. The chain recombines TRBV9 with TRBJ1-4; D call uncertain. Germline CDR1 reads SGDLS; CDR2 reads YYNGEE. V was pared by 0 bases and J by 7 bases, with 16 bases between. The CDR3 contains 16 residues. Variable domain in full (rest from reference TRBV9 and TRBJ1-4): DSGVTQTPKHLITATGQRVTLRCSPRSGDLSVYWYQQSLDQGLQFLIQYYNGEERAKGNILERFSAQQFPDLHSELNLSSLELGDSALYFCASSVGTGGFGEKLFFGSGTQLSVL.

Here the CDR3 reads CASSVSYGYTF. CDR3 sequence (DNA): TGTGCCAGCAGTGTCAGTTATGGCTACACCTTC. V usage is TRBV28 and J usage is TRBJ1-2; D not resolved. The CDR3 totals 11 residues. Germline CDR1 MDHEN, CDR2 SYDVKM. V lost 5 bases and J lost 5, with 6 bases in between.

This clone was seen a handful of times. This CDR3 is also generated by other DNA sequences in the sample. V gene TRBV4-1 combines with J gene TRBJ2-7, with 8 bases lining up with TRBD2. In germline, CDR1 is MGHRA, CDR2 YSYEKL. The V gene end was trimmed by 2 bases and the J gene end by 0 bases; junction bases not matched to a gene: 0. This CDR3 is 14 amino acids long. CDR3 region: CASSQTSGSYEQYF. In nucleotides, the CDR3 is TGCGCCAGCAGCCAAACTAGCGGCTCCTACGAGCAGTACTTC.

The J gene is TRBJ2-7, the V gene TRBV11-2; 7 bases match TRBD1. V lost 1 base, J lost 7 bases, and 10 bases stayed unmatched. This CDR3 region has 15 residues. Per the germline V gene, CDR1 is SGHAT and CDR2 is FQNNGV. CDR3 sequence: CASSLGKRGHGEQYF. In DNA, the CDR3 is TGTGCCAGCAGCTTAGGCAAGAGGGGGCACGGGGAGCAGTACTTC.

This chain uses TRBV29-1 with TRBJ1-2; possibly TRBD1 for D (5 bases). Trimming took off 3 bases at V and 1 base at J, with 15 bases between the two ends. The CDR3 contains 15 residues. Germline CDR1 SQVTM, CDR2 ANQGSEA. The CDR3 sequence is CSVDGREGYNYGYTF. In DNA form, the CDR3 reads TGCAGCGTTGATGGGCGGGAGGGGTATAACTATGGCTACACCTTC.

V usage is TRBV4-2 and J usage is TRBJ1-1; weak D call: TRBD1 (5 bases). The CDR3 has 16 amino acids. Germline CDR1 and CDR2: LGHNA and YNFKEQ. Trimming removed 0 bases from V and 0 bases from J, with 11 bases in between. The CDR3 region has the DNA TGTGCCAGCAGCCAAGATGGGGCAGGGATGAACACTGAAGCTTTCTTT. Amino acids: CASSQDGAGMNTEAFF.

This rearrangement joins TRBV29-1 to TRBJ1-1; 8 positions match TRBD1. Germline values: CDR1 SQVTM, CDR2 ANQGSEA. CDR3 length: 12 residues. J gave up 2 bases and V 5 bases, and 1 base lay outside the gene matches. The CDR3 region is CSVQGANTEAFF. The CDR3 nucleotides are TGCAGCGTTCAGGGGGCAAACACTGAAGCTTTCTTT. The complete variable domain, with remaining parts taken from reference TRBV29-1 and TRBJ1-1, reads SAVISQKPSRDICQRGTSLTIQCQVDSQVTMMFWYRQQPGQSLTLIATANQGSEATYESGFVIDKFPISRPNLTFSTLTVSNMSPEDSSIYLCSVQGANTEAFFGQGTRLTVV.

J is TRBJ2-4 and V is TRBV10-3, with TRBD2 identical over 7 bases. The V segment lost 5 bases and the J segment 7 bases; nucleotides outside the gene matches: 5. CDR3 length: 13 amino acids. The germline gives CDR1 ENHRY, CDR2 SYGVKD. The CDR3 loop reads CAISSRGGNIQYF. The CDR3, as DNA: TGTGCCATCAGTTCCCGGGGAGGGAACATTCAGTACTTC.

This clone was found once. In DNA, the CDR3 is TGTGCCAGCAGCTTACAGGGGGTGGCCTACGAGCAGTACTTC. Its protein is CASSLQGVAYEQYF. This rearrangement joins TRBV5-4 to TRBJ2-7; 8 bases are shared with TRBD1. The V gene's germline CDR1 is SGHNT and CDR2 YYREEE (reference sequence). The CDR3 is 14 residues long. With 2 bases clipped from V and 2 bases from J, the junction kept 3 bases outside the gene matches.

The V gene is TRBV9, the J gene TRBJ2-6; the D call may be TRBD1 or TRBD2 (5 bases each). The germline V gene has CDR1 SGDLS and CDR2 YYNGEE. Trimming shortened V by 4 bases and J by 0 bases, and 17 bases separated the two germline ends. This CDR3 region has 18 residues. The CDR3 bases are TGTGCCAGCAGCATAATAGAGGGGTGGGACTCTGGGGCCAACGTCCTGACTTTC. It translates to CASSIIEGWDSGANVLTF.

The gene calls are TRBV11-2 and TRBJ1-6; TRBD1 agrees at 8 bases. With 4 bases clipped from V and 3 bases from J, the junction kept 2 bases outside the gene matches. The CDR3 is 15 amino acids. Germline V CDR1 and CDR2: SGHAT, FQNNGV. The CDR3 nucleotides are TGTGCCAGCAGCTCGGGACAGGTCTATAATTCACCCCTCCACTTT. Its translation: CASSSGQVYNSPLHF.

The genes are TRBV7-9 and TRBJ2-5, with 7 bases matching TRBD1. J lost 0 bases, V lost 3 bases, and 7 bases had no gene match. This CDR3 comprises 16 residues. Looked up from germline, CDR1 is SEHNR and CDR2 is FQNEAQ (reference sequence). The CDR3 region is CASSLYRGLYQETQYF. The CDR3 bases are TGTGCCAGCAGCTTGTACAGGGGCCTGTACCAAGAGACCCAGTACTTC.

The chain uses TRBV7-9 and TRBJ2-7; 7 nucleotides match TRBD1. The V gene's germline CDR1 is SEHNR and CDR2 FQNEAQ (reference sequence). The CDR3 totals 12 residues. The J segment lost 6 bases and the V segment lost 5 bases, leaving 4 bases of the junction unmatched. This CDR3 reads CASSRTGREQYF. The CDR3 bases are TGTGCCAGCAGCCGGACAGGACGCGAGCAGTACTTC.